This T cell receptor (beta chain) was identified in a study of molecular identifiers for immune sequencing clone quantification. At the level of the study: Replicate RNA from around 20,000 or 100,000 naive CD8 T cells formed five aliquots; four were sequenced.

Naive CD8 T cells, phenotype CD8+CD4-CCR7+CD45RA+, were sorted. Methods described previously were used for bulk TCR libraries, and listed TCR primers were applied. TCRdb re-called the PCR reads through MiXCR, storing one row per CDR3 protein. This sample has a few hundred thousand distinct CDR3 sequences, with around 23% found just once. Germline assignment: CDR1 GTSNPN and CDR2 SVGIG (reference sequence). This CDR3 region has 17 residues. Trimming at V came to 1 base and at J to 4 bases, leaving 12 bases not matched to a gene. This clonotype originated in a human donor in good health. Some libraries in this study had Jurkat cell RNA spiked in. The material sequenced was naive CD8+ T cells from blood, with Jurkat cell RNA spiked in. Subset in this sample: FACS-sorted CD8+CD4-CCR7+CD45RA+ naive T cells. The chain has TRBV30 and TRBJ2-3, with 9 positions matching TRBD1. This CDR3 reads CAWSGLGQGFLSDTQYF. The CDR3 nucleotides read TGTGCCTGGAGTGGGTTGGGACAGGGTTTTTTATCAGATACGCAGTATTTT.